The 11 T cell receptor beta chains presented below share a single source sample, sequenced in a study of cytomegalovirus exposure and HLA in healthy donors. In the PCR, 60 Vbeta and 13 Jbeta primers were used. Clones were sequenced by immunoSEQ multiplex PCR, and TCRdb holds only the in-frame ones, with some missing. The table has 150,000 to 200,000 clones, around 86% seen once. Sequences were obtained from PBMCs. The receptors derive from a woman aged 18-35 years in good health and CMV-seronegative.

This clone appeared once. The chain is built from TRBV5-1 and TRBJ2-2, with a tentative D call TRBD2 (5 bases). This CDR3 region has 15 residues. Between the trimmed V and J ends, which lost 3 bases and 4 bases, there was a span of 13 bases. Germline V lookup: CDR1 SGHRS, CDR2 YFSETQ. The CDR3 here is CASSWTSAGTGELFF. CDR3 DNA: TGCGCCAGCAGCTGGACCTCCGCGGGCACCGGGGAGCTGTTTTTT.

This chain uses TRBV11-2 with TRBJ1-3; TRBD1 matches at 10 bases. V was clipped by 5 bases and J by 5 bases; unmatched bases: 9. CDR1 and CDR2 (germline): SGHAT, FQNNGV. The CDR3 loop spans 16 amino acids. CDR3 in amino acids: CASSLSRQGARNTIYF. CDR3 DNA: TGTGCCAGCAGCCTATCTAGACAGGGGGCGCGAAACACCATATATTTT.

This chain joins TRBV19 and TRBJ2-3; 13 bases are a match to TRBD2. CDR1 is LNHDA, CDR2 SQIVND, per germline (reference sequence). J lost 6 bases, V lost 5 bases, and 8 bases had no gene match. The CDR3 runs to 16 residues. CDR3 residues: CASSPRTSGGRDTQYF. The CDR3 region has the DNA TGTGCCAGTAGTCCCCGGACTAGCGGGGGAAGGGATACGCAGTATTTT.

V and J are TRBV7-9 and TRBJ1-1, with D perhaps TRBD1 (5 bases). CDR3 length: 17 amino acids. CDR1 SEHNR and CDR2 FQNEAQ come from the germline V gene (reference sequence). The V and J ends lost 1 base and 5 bases respectively, with 20 bases between them. DNA for the CDR3: TGTGCCAGCAGCTTAGTCCCTCGGGACTCTTGGAGGACTGAAGCTTTCTTT. Translation gives CASSLVPRDSWRTEAFF.

This clone was counted a single time. The chain carries TRBV11-3 and TRBJ2-1; TRBD1 might be the D (5 bases). Germline CDR1 and CDR2: SGHNT and YENEEA. This CDR3 comprises 18 residues. V dropped 0 bases and J dropped 4 bases, with 19 bases sitting between them. CDR3 nucleotides: TGTGCCAGCAGCTTAGAGGCAGGGTCGACAAAAGATTACAATGAGCAGTTCTTC. Translation: CASSLEAGSTKDYNEQFF.

This rearrangement joins TRBV11-2 to TRBJ2-7; TRBD2 might be the D (5 bases). The CDR3 extends over 14 amino acids. The V and J ends lost 2 bases and 3 bases respectively, with 11 bases between them. Per germline, CDR1 SGHAT and CDR2 FQNNGV. The CDR3 DNA sequence: TGTGCCAGCAGCTTACTCCAGCGGCTCTACGAGCAGTACTTC. Its protein product is CASSLLQRLYEQYF.

This clone was recorded once. V usage is TRBV11-2 and J usage is TRBJ2-1; D is ambiguous. The V end lost 1 base, the J end lost 10 bases, and 8 bases lay between the germline ends. Germline CDR1 is SGHAT and CDR2 is FQNNGV. This CDR3 comprises 12 residues. Here the CDR3 DNA reads TGTGCCAGCAGCTTAGGGTCTGAGGAGCAGTTCTTC. Translating it yields CASSLGSEEQFF.

The genes are TRBV5-4 and TRBJ1-6, with 10 bases that match TRBD1. The CDR3 sequence is 13 residues long. Trimming removed 5 bases from V and 9 bases from J; junction bases left unmatched: 2. Germline values: CDR1 SGHNT, CDR2 YYREEE (reference sequence). The CDR3 DNA reads as TGTGCCAGCAGGGGACAGGGGAGTTCACCCCTCCACTTT. This codes for CASRGQGSSPLHF.

The chain carries TRBV11-3 and TRBJ2-5; a possible D gene is TRBD2 (6 bases). V gave up 5 bases and J gave up 5 bases, with 18 bases separating them. Germline CDR1 is SGHNT and CDR2 is YENEEA. The CDR3 consists of 15 residues. Here the CDR3 DNA reads TGTGCCAGCAGCCGTCCGGGACTCCCCCCCGAGACCCAGTACTTC. As protein: CASSRPGLPPETQYF.

The chain recombines TRBV5-5 with TRBJ2-1, with 7 positions matching TRBD1. This CDR3 spans 17 amino acids. Trimming removed 0 bases from V and 2 bases from J; junction bases left unmatched: 8. The germline V gene has CDR1 SGHKS and CDR2 YYEKEE (reference sequence). The CDR3 is CASSLASGRGTYNEQFF. The CDR3 DNA reads TGTGCCAGCAGCTTGGCCTCGGGCAGGGGGACCTACAATGAGCAGTTCTTC. Complete variable domain (other parts from reference TRBV5-5 and TRBJ2-1): DAGVTQSPTHLIKTRGQQVTLRCSPISGHKSVSWYQQVLGQGPQFIFQYYEKEERGRGNFPDRFSARQFPNYSSELNVNALLLGDSALYLCASSLASGRGTYNEQFFGPGTRLTVL.

J is TRBJ2-7 and V is TRBV5-4; TRBD2 aligns across 7 bases. This CDR3 is 13 amino acids long. Germline V lookup: CDR1 SGHNT, CDR2 YYREEE (reference sequence). Trimming removed 4 bases from V and 3 bases from J; junction bases left unmatched: 4. Here the CDR3 DNA reads TGTGCCAGCAGCCCCGGGACTAACTACGAGCAGTACTTC. It codes for CASSPGTNYEQYF.